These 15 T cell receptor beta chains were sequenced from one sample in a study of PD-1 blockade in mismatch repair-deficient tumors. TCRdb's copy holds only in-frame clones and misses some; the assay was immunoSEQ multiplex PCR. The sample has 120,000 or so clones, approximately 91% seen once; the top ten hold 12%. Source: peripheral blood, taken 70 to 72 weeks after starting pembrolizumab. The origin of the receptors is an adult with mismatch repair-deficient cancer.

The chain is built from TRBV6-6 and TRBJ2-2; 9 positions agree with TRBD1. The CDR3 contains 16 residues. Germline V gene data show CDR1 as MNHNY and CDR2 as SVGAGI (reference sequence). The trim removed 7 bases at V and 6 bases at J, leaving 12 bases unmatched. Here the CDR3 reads CASTRGTGNGPGELFF. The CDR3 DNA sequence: TGTGCCAGCACGCGGGGGACAGGGAATGGTCCCGGGGAGCTGTTTTTT.

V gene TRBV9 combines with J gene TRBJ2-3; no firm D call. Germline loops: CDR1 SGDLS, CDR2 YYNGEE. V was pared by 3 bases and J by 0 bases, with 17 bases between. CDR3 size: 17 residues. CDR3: CASSARPVSSSTDTQYF. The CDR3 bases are TGTGCCAGCAGCGCAAGGCCCGTATCGTCGAGCACAGATACGCAGTATTTT.

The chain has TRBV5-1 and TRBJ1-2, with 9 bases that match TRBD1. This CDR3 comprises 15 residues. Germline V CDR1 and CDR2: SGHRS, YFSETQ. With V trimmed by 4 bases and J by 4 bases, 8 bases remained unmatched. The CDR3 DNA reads TGCGCCAGCAGCCTTTCGACAGGGGGGGCCTATGGCTACACCTTC. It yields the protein CASSLSTGGAYGYTF.

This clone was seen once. CDR3 coding DNA: TGTGCCAGCAGTTTATTGATAGTTCCTAGCAATCAGCCCCAGCATTTT. Translated, it gives CASSLLIVPSNQPQHF. V and J are TRBV28 and TRBJ1-5; D gene uncertain. V was pared by 1 base and J by 0 bases, with 10 bases between. The CDR3 has 16 residues. From germline, CDR1 is MDHEN and CDR2 SYDVKM.

This CDR3 is CASRSDFFNEQFF. The DNA for the CDR3 is TGTGCCAGCAGATCGGACTTTTTCAATGAGCAGTTCTTC. The chain joins TRBV11-2 to TRBJ2-1, with D perhaps TRBD2 (5 bases). CDR1 and CDR2 from the germline V gene are SGHAT and FQNNGV. This CDR3 region has 13 residues. The V end was cut by 6 bases, the J end by 6 bases, with 12 bases between.

The CDR3 sequence: CASSLSPLTREFANEQFF. Written as DNA, the CDR3 is TGTGCCAGCTCACTTAGCCCCCTAACCCGGGAGTTCGCCAATGAGCAGTTCTTC. This sequence joins TRBV18 and TRBJ2-1; D may be TRBD2 (6 bases). The CDR3 contains 18 residues. V gave up 4 bases and J gave up 6 bases, with 25 bases separating them. Germline CDR1 is KGHSH and CDR2 is LQKENI.

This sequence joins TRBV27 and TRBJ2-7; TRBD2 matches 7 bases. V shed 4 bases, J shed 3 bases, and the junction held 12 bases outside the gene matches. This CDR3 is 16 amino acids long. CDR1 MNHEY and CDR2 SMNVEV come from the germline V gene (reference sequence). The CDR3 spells CASSWVRTGGLYEQYF. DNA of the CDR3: TGTGCCAGCAGTTGGGTTAGAACGGGAGGTCTCTACGAGCAGTACTTC.

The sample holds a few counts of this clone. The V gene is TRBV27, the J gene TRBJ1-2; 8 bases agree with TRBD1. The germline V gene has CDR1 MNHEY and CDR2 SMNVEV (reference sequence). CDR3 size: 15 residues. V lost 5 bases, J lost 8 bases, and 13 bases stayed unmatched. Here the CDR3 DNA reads TGTGCCAGCAGTATAACCCGGACAGGGTTCCAAGGCTACACCTTC. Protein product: CASSITRTGFQGYTF.

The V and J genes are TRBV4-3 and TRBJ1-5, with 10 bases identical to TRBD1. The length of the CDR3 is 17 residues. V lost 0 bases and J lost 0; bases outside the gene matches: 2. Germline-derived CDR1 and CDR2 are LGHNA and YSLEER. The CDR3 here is CASSQDWDRGSNQPQHF. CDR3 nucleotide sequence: TGCGCCAGCAGCCAAGATTGGGACAGGGGTAGCAATCAGCCCCAGCATTTT.

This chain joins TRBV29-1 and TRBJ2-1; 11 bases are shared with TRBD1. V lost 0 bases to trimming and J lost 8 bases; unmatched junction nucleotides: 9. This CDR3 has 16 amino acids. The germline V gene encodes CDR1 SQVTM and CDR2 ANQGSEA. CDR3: CSVEDLRTGGRYEQFF. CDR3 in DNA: TGCAGCGTTGAAGATCTTAGGACAGGGGGCCGGTATGAGCAGTTCTTC.

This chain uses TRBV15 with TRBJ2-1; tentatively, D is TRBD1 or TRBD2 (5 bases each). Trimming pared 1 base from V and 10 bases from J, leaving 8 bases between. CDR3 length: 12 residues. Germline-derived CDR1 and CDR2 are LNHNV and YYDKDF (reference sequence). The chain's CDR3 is CATSRGGMEQFF. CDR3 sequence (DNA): TGTGCCACCAGCAGAGGGGGGATGGAGCAGTTCTTC.

This CDR3 reads CASSLGEPGVFYEQYF. The CDR3 bases are TGTGCCAGCAGCTTAGGGGAACCGGGGGTCTTCTACGAGCAGTACTTC. The V call is TRBV7-8, the J call TRBJ2-7; maybe TRBD2 (6 bases). CDR1 and CDR2 (germline): SGHVS, FQNEAQ. This CDR3 spans 16 amino acids. With 1 base removed from V and 3 bases from J, the gap between germline ends came to 16 bases.

The CDR3 protein is CASSFSNWETQYF. The CDR3 nucleotides are TGTGCCAGCAGCTTCAGTAATTGGGAGACCCAGTACTTC. The rearrangement joins TRBV7-2 to TRBJ2-5; D not certain. With 3 bases removed from V and 5 bases from J, the gap between germline ends came to 10 bases. CDR3 length: 13 residues. Per germline, CDR1 SGHTA and CDR2 FQGNSA.

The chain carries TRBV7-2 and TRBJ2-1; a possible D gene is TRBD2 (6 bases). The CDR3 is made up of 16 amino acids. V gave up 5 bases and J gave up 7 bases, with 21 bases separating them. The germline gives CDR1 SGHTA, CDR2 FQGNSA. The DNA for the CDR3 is TGTGCCAGCAGCCAAGGGTGGGCGGCGGGACGTAATGAGCAGTTCTTC. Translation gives CASSQGWAAGRNEQFF.

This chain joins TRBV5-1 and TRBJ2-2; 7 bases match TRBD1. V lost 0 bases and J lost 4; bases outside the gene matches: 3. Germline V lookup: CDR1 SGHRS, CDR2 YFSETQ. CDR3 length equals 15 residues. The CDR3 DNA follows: TGCGCCAGCAGCTTGGATGACAGGGCCACCGGGGAGCTGTTTTTT. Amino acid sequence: CASSLDDRATGELFF.